This record concerns one T cell receptor beta chain sequence. No antigen is known for it. The V gene end was trimmed by 0 bases and the J gene end by 3 bases; junction bases not matched to a gene: 5. The CDR3 loop spans 16 amino acids. Germline V lookup: CDR1 KGHSH, CDR2 LQKENI. Repertoires were generated with immunoSEQ multiplex PCR, while TCRdb's copy carries only in-frame clones and drops some. The sample has roughly 59,000 clones; approximately 65% are singletons. The data stem from a study of radiotherapy plus CTLA-4 blockade in lung cancer. Study-level findings and limits: Among blood TCR repertoires after radiotherapy plus ipilimumab, tumor-derived clones expanded.

The clonotype comes from a human donor with non-small cell lung cancer whose response to radiotherapy plus ipilimumab could not be evaluated. The chain combines TRBV18 with TRBJ2-1, with 7 positions matching TRBD2. The source material was peripheral blood, sampled from a patient treated with radiotherapy plus ipilimumab. The CDR3 protein is CASSPPASGNYNEQFF. The CDR3 DNA is TGTGCCAGCTCACCACCGGCTAGCGGAAACTACAATGAGCAGTTCTTC. Looking up the rest from reference TRBV18 and TRBJ2-1 gives the full variable domain: NAGVMQNPRHLVRRRGQEARLRCSPMKGHSHVYWYRQLPEEGLKFMVYLQKENIIDESGMPKERFSAEFPKEGPSILRIQQVVRGDSAAYFCASSPPASGNYNEQFFGPGTRLTVL.